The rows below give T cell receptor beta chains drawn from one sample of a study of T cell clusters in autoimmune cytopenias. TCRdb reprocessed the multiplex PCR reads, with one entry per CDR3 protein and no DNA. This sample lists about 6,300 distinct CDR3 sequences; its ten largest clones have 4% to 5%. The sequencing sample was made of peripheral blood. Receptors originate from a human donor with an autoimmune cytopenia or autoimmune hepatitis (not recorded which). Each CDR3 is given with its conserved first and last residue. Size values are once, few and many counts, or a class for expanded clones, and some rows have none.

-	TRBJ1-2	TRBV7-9	CASSLADSYGYTF
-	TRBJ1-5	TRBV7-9	CASSLGGPAGGPQHF
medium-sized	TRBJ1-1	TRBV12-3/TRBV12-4	CASSSSSTGNTEAFF
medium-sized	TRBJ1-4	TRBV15	CATSGSRGAGEKLFF
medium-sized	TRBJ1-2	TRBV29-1	CSVAPNRDRGFTF
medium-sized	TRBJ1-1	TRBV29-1	CSPLGVGKTEAFF
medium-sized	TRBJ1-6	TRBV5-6	CASSLMGIGSPLHF
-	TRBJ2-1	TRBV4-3	CASSQSGQGAWYEQFF
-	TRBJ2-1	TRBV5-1	CASSHVGQLPSSYNEQFF
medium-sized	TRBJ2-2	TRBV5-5	CASSLVPMNTGELFF
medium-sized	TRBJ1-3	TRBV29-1	CSVLGGNTIYF
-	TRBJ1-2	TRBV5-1	CASSYLGSYGYTF
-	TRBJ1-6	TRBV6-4	CASRMGQVNSPLHF
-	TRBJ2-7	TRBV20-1	CSARRQNYEQYF
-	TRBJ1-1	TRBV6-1	CASLGGTEAFF
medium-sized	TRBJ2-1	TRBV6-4	CASSESGFSYNEQFF
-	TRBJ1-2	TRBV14	CASSQGWTGRINYGYTF
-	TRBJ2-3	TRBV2	CASRRLAASTDTQYF
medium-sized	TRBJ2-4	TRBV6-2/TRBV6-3	CASKAGSHIQYF
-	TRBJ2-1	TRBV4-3	CASSQGGLAGGRNNEQFF
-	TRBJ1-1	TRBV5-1	CASSSHMNTEAFF
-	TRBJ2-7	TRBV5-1	CASSIGWRGNLREQYF
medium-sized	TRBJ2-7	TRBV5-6	CASSTASDTAFEQYF
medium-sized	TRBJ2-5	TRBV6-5	CASITSGGETQYF
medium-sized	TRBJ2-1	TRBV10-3	CAISAPNNEQFF